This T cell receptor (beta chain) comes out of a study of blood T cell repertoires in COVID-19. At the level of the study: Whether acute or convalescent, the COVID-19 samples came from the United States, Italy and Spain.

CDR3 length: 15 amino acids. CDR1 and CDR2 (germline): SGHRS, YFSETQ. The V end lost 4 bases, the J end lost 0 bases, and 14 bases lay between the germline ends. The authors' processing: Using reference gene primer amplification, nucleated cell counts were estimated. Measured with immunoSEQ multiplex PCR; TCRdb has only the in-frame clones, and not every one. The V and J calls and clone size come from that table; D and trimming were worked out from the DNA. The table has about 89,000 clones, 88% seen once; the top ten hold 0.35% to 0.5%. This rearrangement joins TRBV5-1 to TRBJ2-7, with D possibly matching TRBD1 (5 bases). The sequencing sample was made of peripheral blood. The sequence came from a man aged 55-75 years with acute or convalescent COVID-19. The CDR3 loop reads CASSPGTGYSYEQYF. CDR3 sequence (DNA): TGCGCCAGCAGCCCCGGAACAGGATACTCCTACGAGCAGTACTTC. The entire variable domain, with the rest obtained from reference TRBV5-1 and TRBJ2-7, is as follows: KAGVTQTPRYLIKTRGQQVTLSCSPISGHRSVSWYQQTPGQGLQFLFEYFSETQRNKGNFPGRFSGRQFSNSRSEMNVSTLELGDSALYLCASSPGTGYSYEQYFGPGTRLTVT.